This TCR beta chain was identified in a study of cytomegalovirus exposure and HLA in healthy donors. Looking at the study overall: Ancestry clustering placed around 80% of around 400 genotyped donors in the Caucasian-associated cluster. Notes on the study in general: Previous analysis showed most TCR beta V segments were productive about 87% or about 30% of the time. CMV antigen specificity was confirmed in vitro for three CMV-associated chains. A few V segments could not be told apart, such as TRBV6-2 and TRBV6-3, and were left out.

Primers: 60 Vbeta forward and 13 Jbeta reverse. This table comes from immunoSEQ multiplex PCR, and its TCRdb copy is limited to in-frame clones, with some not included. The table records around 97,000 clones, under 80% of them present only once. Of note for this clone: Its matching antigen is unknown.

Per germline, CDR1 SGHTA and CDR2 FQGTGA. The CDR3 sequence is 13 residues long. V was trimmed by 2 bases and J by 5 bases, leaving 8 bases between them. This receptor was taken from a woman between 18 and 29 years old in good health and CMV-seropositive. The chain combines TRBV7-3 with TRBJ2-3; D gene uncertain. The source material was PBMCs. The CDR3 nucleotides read TGTGCCAGCAGCTTACTCTTCTTAGATACGCAGTATTTT. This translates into CASSLLFLDTQYF.